This T cell receptor (beta chain) is from a study of blood T cell repertoires in COVID-19. Overall study: Italy, Spain and the United States were the sources of the convalescent and acute COVID-19 samples. Sources were T cells, B-cell-depleted T cells, or PBMCs; the material itself was cDNA or gDNA.

In the original processing: Amplification of reference gene primers was used by the study to estimate nucleated cell counts. Assay used: immunoSEQ multiplex PCR; TCRdb lists only in-frame clones, some missing. V, J and clone size were drawn from that table, and D and trimming were deduced from the DNA. The data contain approximately 170,000 clones, about 85% of them singletons. Material for sequencing was peripheral blood. The receptor's source is a man younger than 45 with acute or convalescent COVID-19.

Here the CDR3 DNA reads TGTGCCAGCAGCGTGACGGGTGAAGCTTTCTTT. Amino acids: CASSVTGEAFF. This chain joins TRBV5-4 and TRBJ1-1, with unresolved D. Germline CDR1 reads SGHNT; CDR2 reads YYREEE (reference sequence). The V gene lost 4 bases and the J gene lost 7 bases, with 8 bases spanning the gap. The CDR3 has 11 residues.